Listed below are T cell receptor beta chains from one sample, sequenced in a study of naive and memory T cell subsets. TCRdb fed the UMI-ligation and nested PCR reads into MiXCR, producing one record per CDR3 protein. The sample holds about 150,000 distinct CDR3 sequences, roughly 20% seen once. The sequencing input was naive CD4+ T cells from blood. These receptors came from a human donor in good health. CDR3s include the opening cysteine and the closing phenylalanine or tryptophan. Fields, in order: V gene, D gene, J gene, CDR3 length, clone size, CDR3 DNA, CDR3 protein. The D gene is left open where the match is weak. Size is omitted from some rows. Given values are once, few, many or a class for expanded clones.

>TRBV20-1|TRBD1|TRBJ2-7|14|.
TGCAGTGCAACCGGACAGGGGAGCTCCTACGAGCAGTACTTC
CSATGQGSSYEQYF
>TRBV29-1|.|TRBJ1-4|13|.
TGCAGCGTGGTCGGCCCTCAGAGTGAAAAACTGTTTTTT
CSVVGPQSEKLFF
>TRBV28|.|TRBJ1-2|10|many
TGTGCCAGCGGGTGGAATGGCTACACCTTC
CASGWNGYTF
>TRBV7-9|TRBD2|TRBJ2-4|19|.
TGTGCCAGCAGCCACGACGCTCTAAGGAGCGGGAGGAGGAAAAACATTCAGTACTTC
CASSHDALRSGRRKNIQYF
>TRBV6-1|.|TRBJ1-2|13|.
TGTGCCAGCAGTGAAAGGGCCCCCTATGGCTACACCTTC
CASSERAPYGYTF
>TRBV29-1|.|TRBJ2-3|13|many
TGCAGCGTTGCGGGACGAAGCACAGATACGCAGTATTTT
CSVAGRSTDTQYF
>TRBV27|.|TRBJ1-4|14|few
TGTGCCAGCAGTTTGCTCCATTCTAATGAAAAACTGTTTTTT
CASSLLHSNEKLFF
>TRBV28|.|TRBJ2-1|14|.
TGTGCCAGCTCGGGGGGCGGGACGAGGAATGAGCAGTTCTTC
CASSGGGTRNEQFF
>TRBV20-1|TRBD2|TRBJ2-7|15|.
TGCAGTGCTAGACTAGCGGGAGGACTCATCTACGAGCAGTACTTC
CSARLAGGLIYEQYF
>TRBV9|.|TRBJ2-1|15|.
TGTGCCAGCAGCTCGGAGGGGGGGCCCTACAATGAGCAGTTCTTC
CASSSEGGPYNEQFF
>TRBV6-2/TRBV6-3|TRBD1|TRBJ2-6|19|.
TGTGCCAGCAGTACCCCCCGACAGGGGGTAAGCTCTGGGGCCAACGTCCTGACTTTC
CASSTPRQGVSSGANVLTF
>TRBV6-2/TRBV6-3|.|TRBJ1-2|14|few
TGTGCCAGCAGTTACTCGGTAGTGACTCATGGCTACACCTTC
CASSYSVVTHGYTF
>TRBV5-1|.|TRBJ2-7|12|few
TGCGCCAGCAGCAAGGGGTCCTACGAGCAGTACTTC
CASSKGSYEQYF
>TRBV30|.|TRBJ1-2|9|.
TGTGCCTGGAGAGATGGCTACACCTTC
CAWRDGYTF
>TRBV5-6|TRBD2|TRBJ2-1|16|many
TGTGCCAGCAGCTCTCCTGGGAGCGGGAGGGCCCGGGAGCAGTTCTTC
CASSSPGSGRAREQFF
>TRBV20-1|TRBD2|TRBJ2-5|14|.
TGCAGTGCTTATCCCGAGCGGGAGCAAGAGACCCAGTACTTC
CSAYPEREQETQYF
>TRBV5-1|.|TRBJ2-2|16|.
TGCGCCAGCAGCTTGGCCTACAGGGAGGTACCCGGGGAGCTGTTTTTT
CASSLAYREVPGELFF
>TRBV6-5|.|TRBJ1-1|11|few
TGTGCCAGCAGTTACCTAACTGAAGCTTTCTTT
CASSYLTEAFF
>TRBV28|.|TRBJ2-7|12|few
TGTGCCAGCACCATTGGGGGGTACGAGCAGTACTTC
CASTIGGYEQYF
>TRBV7-8|TRBD2|TRBJ2-7|17|few
TGTGCCAGCAGCTTGACCTCGGGAGCGGGGGTCTCCTACGAGCAGTACTTC
CASSLTSGAGVSYEQYF
>TRBV7-9|TRBD1|TRBJ1-1|16|.
TGTGCCAGCAGCTCCCGGACAGGGCATGGTTCGACTGAAGCTTTCTTT
CASSSRTGHGSTEAFF
>TRBV20-1|TRBD1|TRBJ1-6|13|few
TGCAGTGCTAGGGGACAGGGGGATTCACCCCTCCACTTT
CSARGQGDSPLHF
>TRBV27|.|TRBJ1-2|14|.
TGTGCCAGCAGTCTCCGGGGCACGTCCTATGGCTACACCTTC
CASSLRGTSYGYTF
>TRBV28|.|TRBJ2-7|13|.
TGTGCCAGCAGTCCTTTTCCATTTTACGAGCAGTACTTC
CASSPFPFYEQYF
>TRBV19|TRBD2|TRBJ2-7|16|few
TGTGCCAGTAGTATAGGTTCTAGCGGATACCTCTACGAGCAGTACTTC
CASSIGSSGYLYEQYF
>TRBV27|TRBD1|TRBJ1-1|15|few
TGTGCCAGCAGTCAAAGACAGGGGTTAGGCACTGAAGCTTTCTTT
CASSQRQGLGTEAFF
>TRBV18|.|TRBJ1-1|17|.
TGTGCCAGCTCACCACTTCTTGGGGCCTCGGCGGGGACTGAAGCTTTCTTT
CASSPLLGASAGTEAFF
>TRBV20-1|.|TRBJ2-3|14|.
TGCAGTGCTAGATCTGGAGGCCCGGGGGATACGCAGTATTTT
CSARSGGPGDTQYF
>TRBV4-1|.|TRBJ2-7|11|few
TGCGCCAGCATGAGCTCCTACGAGCAGTACTTC
CASMSSYEQYF
>TRBV29-1|.|TRBJ2-7|13|.
TGCAGCGTTTCGGCCCTACGGGTTGGAGAGCAGTACTTC
CSVSALRVGEQYF
>TRBV10-3|TRBD2|TRBJ2-1|12|.
TGTGCCGTCAGTGAGTCCGAGCGGGAGGTGTTCTTC
CAVSESEREVFF
>TRBV6-2/TRBV6-3|.|TRBJ2-5|11|once
TGTGCCAGCAGTTACCCGGAGACCCAGTACTTC
CASSYPETQYF
>TRBV7-2|TRBD1|TRBJ1-5|15|few
TGTGCCAGCACCCCTTCGAGGGACAGGGCCCAGCCCCAGCATTTT
CASTPSRDRAQPQHF
>TRBV28|TRBD1|TRBJ2-2|14|few
TGTGCCAGCACCCAGGGGGCATACACCGGGGAGCTGTTTTTT
CASTQGAYTGELFF
>TRBV6-6|.|TRBJ2-7|15|few
TGTGCCAGCGTTCCCGACACTCCAAAGCCCTACGAGCAGTACTTC
CASVPDTPKPYEQYF
>TRBV6-2/TRBV6-3|.|TRBJ1-2|14|few
TGTGCCAGCAGTTTGCAGGGTGAAGACTATGGCTACACCTTC
CASSLQGEDYGYTF
>TRBV4-1|.|TRBJ2-1|17|many
TGCGCCAGCAGCCAAGATAGAGAAAATAGCAGGTCCAATGAGCAGTTCTTC
CASSQDRENSRSNEQFF
>TRBV12-5|.|TRBJ2-7|12|few
TGTGCTAGTGGTTTGCCGAGTAGTCAGCAGTACTTC
CASGLPSSQQYF
>TRBV10-3|.|TRBJ2-3|14|few
TGTGCCATCAGTGAAGGGCCTGGCACAGATACGCAGTATTTT
CAISEGPGTDTQYF
>TRBV19|.|TRBJ2-1|15|.
TGTGCCAGTAGTATTTTGGGGCGGGGAAACAATGAGCAGTTCTTC
CASSILGRGNNEQFF
>TRBV28|.|TRBJ2-7|13|.
TGTGCCAGCAGAATAGACAGCTCCTACGAGCAGTACTTC
CASRIDSSYEQYF
>TRBV10-3|.|TRBJ2-7|13|.
TGTGCCATCAGTGGGGGAGACAGCTACGAGCAGTACTTC
CAISGGDSYEQYF
>TRBV28|TRBD1|TRBJ2-3|15|many
TGTGCCAGCAGTTTCGGGACAGGGGGCCCAGATACGCAGTATTTT
CASSFGTGGPDTQYF
>TRBV28|.|TRBJ2-7|14|.
TGTGCCAGCCGGTTGGGGGGCAGCTCCTACGAGCAGTACTTC
CASRLGGSSYEQYF
>TRBV29-1|.|TRBJ2-1|14|few
TGCAGCGCCTACTCTCTTGCGGGTTCCAATGAGCAGTTCTTC
CSAYSLAGSNEQFF
>TRBV15|TRBD1|TRBJ2-7|15|many
TGTGCCACCAGCAGAGATCCTGGACAGGGCTACGAGCAGTACTTC
CATSRDPGQGYEQYF
>TRBV20-1|.|TRBJ2-3|11|few
TGCAGTGCTAGGCCGGGAACCCAGGAGTATTTT
CSARPGTQEYF
>TRBV7-2|.|TRBJ2-3|14|few
TGTGCCAGCAGCTTATCCCAGGTGACAGATACGCAGTATTTT
CASSLSQVTDTQYF
>TRBV28|TRBD2|TRBJ2-7|12|few
TGTGCCAGCAGGGGGACTATCTACGAGCAGTACTTC
CASRGTIYEQYF
>TRBV11-2|.|TRBJ1-6|15|.
TGTGCCAGCAGCTTCCGGCAGATAGATAATTCACCCCTCCACTTT
CASSFRQIDNSPLHF
>TRBV7-3|TRBD2|TRBJ2-5|18|.
TGTGCCAGCAGCTTAACCCTGGGACTAGCGGGAGTCGAAAAGACCCAGTACTTC
CASSLTLGLAGVEKTQYF
>TRBV6-6|.|TRBJ1-6|14|.
TGTGCCAGCAGTTACGGGGCGGGTAGTTCACCCCTCCACTTT
CASSYGAGSSPLHF
>TRBV19|TRBD1|TRBJ2-1|15|.
TGTGCCAGTAGTATAGGGACAGGGCCCACCAATGAGCAGTTCTTC
CASSIGTGPTNEQFF
>TRBV6-5|.|TRBJ1-3|15|few
TGTGCCAGCAGTCAGAGAAGGGGTTCTGGAAACACCATATATTTT
CASSQRRGSGNTIYF
>TRBV6-5|.|TRBJ1-2|14|few
TGTGCCAGCAGTTACTCCCGGACATGGGATGGCTACACCTTC
CASSYSRTWDGYTF
>TRBV7-9|.|TRBJ2-1|13|.
TGTGCCACCGACTACCGCTCCTACAATGAGCAGTTCTTC
CATDYRSYNEQFF